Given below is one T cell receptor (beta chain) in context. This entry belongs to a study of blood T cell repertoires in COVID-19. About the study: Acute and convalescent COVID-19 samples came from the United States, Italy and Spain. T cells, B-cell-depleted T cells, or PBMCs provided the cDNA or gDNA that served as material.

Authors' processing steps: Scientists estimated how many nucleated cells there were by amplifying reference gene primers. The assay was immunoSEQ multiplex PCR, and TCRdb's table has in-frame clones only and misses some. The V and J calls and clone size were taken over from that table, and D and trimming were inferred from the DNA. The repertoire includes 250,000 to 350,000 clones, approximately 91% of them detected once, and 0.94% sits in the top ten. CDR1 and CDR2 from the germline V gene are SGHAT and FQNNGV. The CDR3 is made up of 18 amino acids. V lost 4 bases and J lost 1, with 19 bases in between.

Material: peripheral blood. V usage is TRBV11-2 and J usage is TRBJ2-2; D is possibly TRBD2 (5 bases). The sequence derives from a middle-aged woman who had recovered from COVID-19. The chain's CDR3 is CASSSSKGSGWNTGELFF. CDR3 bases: TGTGCCAGCAGCTCCAGTAAAGGGAGCGGTTGGAACACCGGGGAGCTGTTTTTT.